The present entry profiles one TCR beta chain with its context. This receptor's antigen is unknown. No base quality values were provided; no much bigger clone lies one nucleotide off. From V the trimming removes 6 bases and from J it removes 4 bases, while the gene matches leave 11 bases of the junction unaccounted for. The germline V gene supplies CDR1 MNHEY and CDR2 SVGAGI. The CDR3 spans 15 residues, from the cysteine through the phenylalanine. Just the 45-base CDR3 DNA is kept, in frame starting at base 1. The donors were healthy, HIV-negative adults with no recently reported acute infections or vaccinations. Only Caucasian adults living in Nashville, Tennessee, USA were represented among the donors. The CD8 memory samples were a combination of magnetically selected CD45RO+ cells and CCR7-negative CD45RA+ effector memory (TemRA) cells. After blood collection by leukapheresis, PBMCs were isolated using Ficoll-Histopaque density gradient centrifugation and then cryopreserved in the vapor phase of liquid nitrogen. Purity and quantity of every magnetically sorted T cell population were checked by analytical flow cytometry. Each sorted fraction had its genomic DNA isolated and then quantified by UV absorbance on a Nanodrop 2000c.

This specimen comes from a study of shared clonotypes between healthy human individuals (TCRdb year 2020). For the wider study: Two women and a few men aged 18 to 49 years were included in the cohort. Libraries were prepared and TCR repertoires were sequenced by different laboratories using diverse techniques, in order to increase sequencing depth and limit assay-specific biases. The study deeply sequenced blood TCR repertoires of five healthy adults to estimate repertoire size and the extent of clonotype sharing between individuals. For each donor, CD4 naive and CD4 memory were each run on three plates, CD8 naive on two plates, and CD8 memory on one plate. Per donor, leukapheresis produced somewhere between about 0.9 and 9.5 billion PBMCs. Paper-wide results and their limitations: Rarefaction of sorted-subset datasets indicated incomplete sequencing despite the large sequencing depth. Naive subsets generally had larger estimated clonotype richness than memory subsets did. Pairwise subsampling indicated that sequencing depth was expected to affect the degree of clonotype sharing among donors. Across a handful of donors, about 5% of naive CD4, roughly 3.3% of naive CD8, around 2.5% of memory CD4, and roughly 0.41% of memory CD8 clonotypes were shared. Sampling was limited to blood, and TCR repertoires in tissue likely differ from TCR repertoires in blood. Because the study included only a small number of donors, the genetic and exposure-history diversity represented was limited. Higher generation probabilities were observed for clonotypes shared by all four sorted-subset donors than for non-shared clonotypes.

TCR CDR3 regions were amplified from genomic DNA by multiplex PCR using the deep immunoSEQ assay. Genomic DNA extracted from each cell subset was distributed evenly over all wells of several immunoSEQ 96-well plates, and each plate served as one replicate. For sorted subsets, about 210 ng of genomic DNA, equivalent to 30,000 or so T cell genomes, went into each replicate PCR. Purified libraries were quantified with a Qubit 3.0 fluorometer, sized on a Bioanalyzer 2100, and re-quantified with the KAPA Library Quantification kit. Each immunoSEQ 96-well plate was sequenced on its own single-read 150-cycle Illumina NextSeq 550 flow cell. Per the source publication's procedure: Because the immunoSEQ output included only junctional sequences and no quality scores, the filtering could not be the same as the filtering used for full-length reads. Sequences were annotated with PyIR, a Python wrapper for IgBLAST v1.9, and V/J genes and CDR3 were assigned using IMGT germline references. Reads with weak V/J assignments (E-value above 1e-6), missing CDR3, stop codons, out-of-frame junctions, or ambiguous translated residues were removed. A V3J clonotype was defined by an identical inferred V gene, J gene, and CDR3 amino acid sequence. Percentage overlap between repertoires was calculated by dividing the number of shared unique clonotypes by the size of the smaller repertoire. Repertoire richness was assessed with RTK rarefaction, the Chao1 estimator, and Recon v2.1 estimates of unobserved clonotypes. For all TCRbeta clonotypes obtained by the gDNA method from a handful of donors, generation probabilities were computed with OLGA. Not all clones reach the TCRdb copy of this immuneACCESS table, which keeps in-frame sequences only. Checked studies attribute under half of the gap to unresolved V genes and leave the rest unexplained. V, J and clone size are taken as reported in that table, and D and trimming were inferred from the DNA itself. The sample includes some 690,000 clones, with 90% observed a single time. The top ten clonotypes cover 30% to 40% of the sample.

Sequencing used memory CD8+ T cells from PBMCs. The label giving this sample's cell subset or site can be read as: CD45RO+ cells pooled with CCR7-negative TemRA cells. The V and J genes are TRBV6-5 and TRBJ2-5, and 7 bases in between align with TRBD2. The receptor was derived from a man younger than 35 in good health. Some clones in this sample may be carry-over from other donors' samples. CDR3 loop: CASSHGMGGSETQYF. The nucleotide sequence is TGTGCCAGCAGCCACGGGATGGGAGGGTCAGAGACCCAGTACTTC.